Shown below are 19 T cell receptor beta chains from a single sample sequenced in a study of blood T cell repertoires in COVID-19. Here immunoSEQ multiplex PCR was the method, and the copy in TCRdb shows in-frame clones only, minus some. The table includes around 76,000 clones, 75% to 90% detected once. The material sequenced was peripheral blood. Receptors originate from an elderly man with acute or convalescent COVID-19.

The rearrangement links TRBV20-1 to TRBJ1-1; 8 positions match TRBD1. V shed 3 bases, J shed 10 bases, and the junction held 4 bases outside the gene matches. This CDR3 region has 11 residues. Germline V CDR1 and CDR2: DFQATT, SNEGSKA (reference sequence). The CDR3 region is CSARPTGGAFF. CDR3 nucleotides: TGCAGTGCTAGGCCCACAGGGGGAGCTTTCTTT.

This sequence joins TRBV18 and TRBJ2-5; no reliable D call. The CDR3 is 13 residues long. The germline V gene encodes CDR1 KGHSH and CDR2 LQKENI. V dropped 0 bases and J dropped 0 bases, with 2 bases sitting between them. CDR3 in amino acids: CASSPPDQETQYF. CDR3 bases: TGTGCCAGCTCACCACCCGACCAAGAGACCCAGTACTTC.

The chain has TRBV4-1 and TRBJ1-5, with a possible D match to TRBD1 (6 bases). CDR3 length: 17 amino acids. Deletions cut 4 bases from V and 1 base from J, with 17 bases between. The V gene's germline CDR1 is MGHRA and CDR2 YSYEKL. CDR3 sequence (DNA): TGCGCCAGCAGCCTAGAGGGGGAGGGAGGGAGCAATCAGCCCCAGCATTTT. Translating gives CASSLEGEGGSNQPQHF.

A few counts support this clone. V gene TRBV19 combines with J gene TRBJ2-7, with 8 bases fitting TRBD2. Trimming cost V 4 bases and J 0 bases; bases outside gene matches: 5. The CDR3 covers 15 residues. From germline, CDR1 is LNHDA and CDR2 SQIVND (reference sequence). Here the CDR3 reads CASSTSGLSSYEQYF. The CDR3 nucleotides read TGTGCCAGTAGTACTAGCGGGCTGAGCTCCTACGAGCAGTACTTC.

This clone has only a few counts. The genes are TRBV28 and TRBJ2-7; 7 bases line up with TRBD1. V dropped 1 base and J dropped 0; count of bases not matched to a gene: 6. Germline CDR1 MDHEN, CDR2 SYDVKM. This CDR3 region has 16 residues. The CDR3, as DNA: TGTGCCAGCAGTTTATCCACAGGGGTAAACTCCTACGAGCAGTACTTC. This encodes CASSLSTGVNSYEQYF.

The V gene is TRBV7-9, the J gene TRBJ1-1; possibly TRBD1 for D (5 bases). Germline V lookup: CDR1 SEHNR, CDR2 FQNEAQ (reference sequence). This CDR3 is 15 amino acids long. The V and J ends lost 0 bases and 6 bases respectively, with 14 bases between them. In nucleotides, the CDR3 is TGTGCCAGCAGCTTAGCGCGGTCTACAGGCGCTGAAGCTTTCTTT. Translated: CASSLARSTGAEAFF.

This chain uses TRBV7-2 with TRBJ2-7; D perhaps matches TRBD2 (7 bases). The CDR3 loop spans 16 amino acids. The V gene's germline CDR1 is SGHTA and CDR2 FQGNSA. The V gene lost 1 base and the J gene lost 5 bases, with 18 bases spanning the gap. CDR3 protein: CASSLDARGARNEQYF. CDR3 bases: TGTGCCAGCAGCTTAGATGCTCGGGGGGCCAGGAACGAGCAGTACTTC. The whole variable domain, remainder taken from reference TRBV7-2 and TRBJ2-7, is GAGVSQSPSNKVTEKGKDVELRCDPISGHTALYWYRQSLGQGLEFLIYFQGNSAPDKSGLPSDRFSAERTGGSVSTLTIQRTQQEDSAVYLCASSLDARGARNEQYFGPGTRLTVT.

The genes are TRBV9 and TRBJ2-7, with D perhaps matching TRBD2 (5 bases). Germline V CDR1 and CDR2: SGDLS, YYNGEE. V was trimmed by 4 bases and J by 7 bases, leaving 21 bases between them. The CDR3 contains 15 residues. CDR3 loop: CASSPSRGLPGEQYF. CDR3 bases: TGTGCCAGCAGCCCATCCCGTGGACTGCCCGGAGAGCAGTACTTC.

V and J are TRBV11-2 and TRBJ2-7, with 7 bases that match TRBD1. The junction had 10 bases not matched to a gene; V was cut back by 5 bases and J by 0 bases. The germline gives CDR1 SGHAT, CDR2 FQNNGV. This CDR3 spans 16 amino acids. In DNA, the CDR3 is TGTGCCAGCAGCCGCTCCGGGACAGTCAGCTCCTACGAGCAGTACTTC. This sequence encodes CASSRSGTVSSYEQYF.

This chain joins TRBV6-2 or TRBV6-3 and TRBJ1-1; D call uncertain. V gave up 2 bases and J gave up 3 bases, with 7 bases separating them. From germline, CDR1 is MNHEY and CDR2 SVGEGT. CDR3 length equals 13 residues. In DNA, the CDR3 is TGTGCCAGCAGTTACCAACTTTACACTGAAGCTTTCTTT. Encoded protein: CASSYQLYTEAFF.

This chain connects TRBV2 to TRBJ2-7; TRBD2 agrees at 10 bases. CDR1 SNHLY and CDR2 FYNNEI come from the germline V gene. The CDR3 runs 16 residues. Trimming removed 1 base from V and 1 base from J; junction bases left unmatched: 4. The CDR3 here is CASSEVTGLASYEQYF. In DNA form, the CDR3 reads TGTGCCAGCAGTGAAGTAACGGGACTAGCGTCCTACGAGCAGTACTTC.

This chain connects TRBV6-5 to TRBJ2-1; 9 bases are shared with TRBD1. V shed 6 bases, J shed 7 bases, and the junction held 4 bases outside the gene matches. The germline V gene has CDR1 MNHEY and CDR2 SVGAGI. This CDR3 is 13 amino acids long. This chain's CDR3 is CASRGTGSNEQFF. CDR3 coding DNA: TGTGCCAGCAGGGGGACAGGGTCGAATGAGCAGTTCTTC.

The rearrangement joins TRBV28 to TRBJ1-4, with TRBD1 as a possible D gene (6 bases). The CDR3 runs 14 residues. CDR1 MDHEN and CDR2 SYDVKM come from the germline V gene. V was cut by 7 bases and J by 6 bases, with 15 bases left in between. For the CDR3, the DNA is TGTGCCAGCATTGGACAGAGAGGTTATGAAAAACTGTTTTTT. Protein: CASIGQRGYEKLFF.

The V gene is TRBV14, the J gene TRBJ2-2, with 11 bases fitting TRBD2. The CDR3 totals 16 residues. Looked up from germline, CDR1 is SGHDN and CDR2 is FVKESK. V lost 4 bases to trimming and J lost 4 bases; unmatched junction nucleotides: 5. CDR3 region: CASSPTSGGRTGELFF. CDR3 in DNA: TGTGCCAGCAGCCCCACTAGCGGGGGACGCACCGGGGAGCTGTTTTTT.

The V and J genes are TRBV28 and TRBJ2-2, with TRBD2 matching 12 bases. CDR3 size: 17 residues. With V trimmed by 4 bases and J by 5 bases, 8 bases remained unmatched. Germline CDR1 and CDR2: MDHEN and SYDVKM. The CDR3 nucleotides are TGTGCCAGCAGTTCCCCTCCGGGACTAGCGGGTACCGGGGAGCTGTTTTTT. Translated: CASSSPPGLAGTGELFF.

The rearrangement links TRBV3-1 (or the pseudogene TRBV3-2) to TRBJ2-7, with D tentatively TRBD2 (5 bases). The CDR3 totals 15 residues. Germline V gene lookup returns CDR1 LGHDT and CDR2 YNNKEL (reference sequence). With 1 base removed from V and 0 bases from J, the gap between germline ends came to 10 bases. The CDR3 DNA follows: TGTGCCAGCAGCCAAGCTAGCCCGAGCTCCTACGAGCAGTACTTC. Amino acid sequence: CASSQASPSSYEQYF.

This chain links TRBV11-2 with TRBJ1-6; the D is unclear. Germline assignment: CDR1 SGHAT and CDR2 FQNNGV. The V end was cut by 5 bases, the J end by 0 bases, with 5 bases between. There are 14 residues in the CDR3. The CDR3 spells CASSLSSYNSPLHF. The DNA of the CDR3 is TGTGCCAGCAGCCTGAGCTCCTATAATTCACCCCTCCACTTT.

The chain has TRBV29-1 and TRBJ2-3; weak D call: TRBD2 (5 bases). The CDR3 sequence is 11 residues long. From germline, CDR1 is SQVTM and CDR2 ANQGSEA. Trimming cost V 7 bases and J 4 bases, with 9 bases left between them. CDR3 coding DNA: TGCAGCGGAGGGAGCGCAGATACGCAGTATTTT. Its protein product is CSGGSADTQYF.

This chain joins TRBV27 and TRBJ2-1, with 7 bases identical to TRBD1. Germline lookup yields CDR1 MNHEY and CDR2 SMNVEV (reference sequence). The CDR3 has 16 amino acids. Trimming cost V 5 bases and J 0 bases; bases outside gene matches: 7. This chain's CDR3 is CASSRQGSFSYNEQFF. DNA of the CDR3: TGTGCCAGCAGTCGACAGGGTTCCTTCTCCTACAATGAGCAGTTCTTC.